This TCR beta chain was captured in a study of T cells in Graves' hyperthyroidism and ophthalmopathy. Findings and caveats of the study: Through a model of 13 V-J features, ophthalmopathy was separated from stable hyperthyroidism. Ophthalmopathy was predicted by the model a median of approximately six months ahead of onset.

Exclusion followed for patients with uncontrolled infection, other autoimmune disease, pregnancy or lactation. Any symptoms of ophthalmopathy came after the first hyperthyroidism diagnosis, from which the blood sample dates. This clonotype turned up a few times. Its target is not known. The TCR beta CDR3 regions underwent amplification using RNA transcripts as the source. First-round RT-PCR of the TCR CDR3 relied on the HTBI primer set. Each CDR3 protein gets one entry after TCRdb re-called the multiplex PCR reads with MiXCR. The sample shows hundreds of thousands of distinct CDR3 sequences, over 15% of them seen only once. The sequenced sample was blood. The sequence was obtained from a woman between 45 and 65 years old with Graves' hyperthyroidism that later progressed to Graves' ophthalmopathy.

CDR3: CASSPADRGRGYGYTF. For the CDR3, the DNA is TGTGCCAGCAGTCCCGCCGACAGGGGGCGTGGCTATGGCTACACCTTC. The chain has TRBV27 and TRBJ1-2; TRBD1 agrees at 10 bases. Unmatched junction bases numbered 10, after V lost 5 bases and J lost 4 bases. This CDR3 is 16 amino acids long. Germline CDR1 MNHEY, CDR2 SMNVEV (reference sequence).